Listed below are T cell receptor beta chains from one sample, sequenced in a study of shared clonotypes between healthy human individuals. Clones were sequenced by immunoSEQ multiplex PCR, and TCRdb holds only the in-frame ones, with some missing. The data show approximately 720,000 clones, with less than 80% seen just once and around 2% held by the top ten. Sequences were obtained from memory CD4+ T cells sorted from blood. All receptors derive from a woman between 25 and 40 years old in good health. Both conserved end residues are part of each CDR3. The D gene is left open where the match is weak. Size tells how often a clone was seen (once, few, many) or the class of an expanded clone, and some rows leave it out.

D: NA
length: 13
size: many
J: TRBJ1-1
V: TRBV5-4
CDR3: CASSGGVYTEAFF
DNA: TGTGCCAGCAGCGGAGGGGTGTACACTGAAGCTTTCTTT

D: TRBD2
length: 19
size: NA
J: TRBJ2-6
V: TRBV7-2
CDR3: CASSLRTSGGASGANVLTF
DNA: TGTGCCAGCAGCCTTCGGACTAGCGGAGGAGCCTCCGGGGCCAACGTCCTGACTTTC

D: NA
length: 13
size: NA
J: TRBJ1-1
V: TRBV27
CDR3: CASRTTANTEAFF
DNA: TGTGCCAGCAGGACTACAGCAAACACTGAAGCTTTCTTT

D: NA
length: 15
size: NA
J: TRBJ2-1
V: TRBV11-3
CDR3: CASSPNWRGNNEQFF
DNA: TGTGCCAGCAGCCCGAACTGGCGGGGAAACAATGAGCAGTTCTTC

D: NA
length: 13
size: NA
J: TRBJ2-7
V: TRBV14
CDR3: CASSPINIYEQYF
DNA: TGTGCCAGCAGCCCCATTAATATCTACGAGCAGTACTTC

D: NA
length: 11
size: NA
J: TRBJ2-2
V: TRBV5-1
CDR3: CASSLAGELFF
DNA: TGCGCCAGCAGCTTGGCGGGGGAGCTGTTTTTT

D: NA
length: 16
size: NA
J: TRBJ2-3
V: TRBV5-1
CDR3: CASSLGQSPSTDTQYF
DNA: TGCGCCAGCAGCTTGGGACAATCTCCTAGCACAGATACGCAGTATTTT

D: NA
length: 11
size: NA
J: TRBJ2-7
V: TRBV25-1
CDR3: CASLRGYEQYF
DNA: TGTGCCAGCCTCAGGGGCTACGAGCAGTACTTC

D: NA
length: 16
size: few
J: TRBJ2-3
V: TRBV5-1
CDR3: CASSFLAGTSTDTQYF
DNA: TGCGCCAGCAGCTTTTTGGCGGGAACTAGCACAGATACGCAGTATTTT

D: NA
length: 15
size: NA
J: TRBJ2-7
V: TRBV18
CDR3: CASSKTGTGAYEQYF
DNA: TGTGCCAGCTCAAAAACCGGGACTGGAGCCTACGAGCAGTACTTC

D: NA
length: 12
size: NA
J: TRBJ2-1
V: TRBV4-1
CDR3: CASSREGHEQFF
DNA: TGCGCCAGCAGCCGGGAAGGGCATGAGCAGTTCTTC

D: NA
length: 12
size: NA
J: TRBJ1-1
V: TRBV7-8
CDR3: CASSLALSEAFF
DNA: TGTGCCAGCAGCTTAGCGTTATCTGAAGCTTTCTTT

D: TRBD1
length: 16
size: NA
J: TRBJ1-6
V: TRBV4-1
CDR3: CASSLPMGTANSPLHF
DNA: TGCGCCAGCAGCCTCCCCATGGGGACAGCGAATTCACCCCTCCACTTT

D: NA
length: 15
size: NA
J: TRBJ1-4
V: TRBV6-5
CDR3: CASSYIGGANEKLFF
DNA: TGTGCCAGCAGTTATATAGGGGGAGCTAATGAAAAACTGTTTTTT

D: TRBD2
length: 16
size: NA
J: TRBJ2-1
V: TRBV4-2
CDR3: CASSPSGLAGGIEQFF
DNA: TGTGCCAGCAGCCCCAGTGGGCTAGCGGGAGGGATTGAGCAGTTCTTC

D: TRBD1
length: 15
size: NA
J: TRBJ1-2
V: TRBV10-3
CDR3: CAITHPGTGGDGYTF
DNA: TGTGCCATCACCCATCCCGGGACAGGGGGGGATGGCTACACCTTC

D: NA
length: 16
size: NA
J: TRBJ2-5
V: TRBV7-9
CDR3: CASSPGEGPISETQYF
DNA: TGTGCCAGCAGCCCCGGGGAAGGGCCGATATCAGAGACCCAGTACTTC

D: NA
length: 13
size: NA
J: TRBJ2-7
V: TRBV27
CDR3: CASQRAFPGEQYF
DNA: TGTGCCAGTCAGAGAGCCTTCCCGGGCGAGCAGTACTTC